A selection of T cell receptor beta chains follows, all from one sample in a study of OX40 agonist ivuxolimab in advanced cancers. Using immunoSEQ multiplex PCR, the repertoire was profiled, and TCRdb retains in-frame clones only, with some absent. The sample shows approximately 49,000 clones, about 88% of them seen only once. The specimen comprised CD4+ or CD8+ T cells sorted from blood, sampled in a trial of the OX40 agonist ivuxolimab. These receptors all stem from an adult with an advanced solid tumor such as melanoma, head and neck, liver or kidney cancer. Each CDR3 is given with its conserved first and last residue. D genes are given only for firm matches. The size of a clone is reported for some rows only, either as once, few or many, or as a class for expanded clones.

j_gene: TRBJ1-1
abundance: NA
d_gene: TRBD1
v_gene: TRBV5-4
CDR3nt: TGTGCCAGCAGCTTCAGGACAGGGTGGAACACTGAAGCTTTCTTT
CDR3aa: CASSFRTGWNTEAFF

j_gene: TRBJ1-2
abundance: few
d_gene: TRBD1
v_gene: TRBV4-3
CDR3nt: TGCGCCAGCAGCCCACAACACCGAATAGGGGGACAGGGGATTCGTGGCTGG
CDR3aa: CASSPQHRIGGQGIRGW

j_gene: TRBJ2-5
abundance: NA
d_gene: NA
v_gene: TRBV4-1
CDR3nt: TGCGCCAGCAGCCGGGGGGAGACCCAGTACTTC
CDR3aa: CASSRGETQYF

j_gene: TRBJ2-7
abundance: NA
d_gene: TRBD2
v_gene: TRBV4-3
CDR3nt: TGCGCCAGCAGCCAAGAAGGGAGGACTAGTGACGAGCAGTACTTC
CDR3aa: CASSQEGRTSDEQYF

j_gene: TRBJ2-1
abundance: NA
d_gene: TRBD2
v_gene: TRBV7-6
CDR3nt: TGTGCCAGCCTTCCTCGCCCGGGACTAGCGGATAGCTCCTACAATGAGCAGTTCTTC
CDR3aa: CASLPRPGLADSSYNEQFF

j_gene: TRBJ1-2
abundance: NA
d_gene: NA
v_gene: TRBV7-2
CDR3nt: TGTGCCAGCAGCCCAGCCGGCCGTGGAGTTGGGTATGGCTACACCTTC
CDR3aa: CASSPAGRGVGYGYTF

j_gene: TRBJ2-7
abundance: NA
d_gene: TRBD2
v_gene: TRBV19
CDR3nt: TGTGCCAGTAGTAAGGGACTAGCGGGAGCGGGGAGCTCCTACGAGCAGTACTTC
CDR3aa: CASSKGLAGAGSSYEQYF

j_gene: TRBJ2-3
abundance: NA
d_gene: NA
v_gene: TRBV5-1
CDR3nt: TGCGCCAGCAGCTTGTGGGGGCAGACCACAGATACGCAGTATTTT
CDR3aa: CASSLWGQTTDTQYF

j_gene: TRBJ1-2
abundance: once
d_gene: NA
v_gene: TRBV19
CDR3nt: TGTGCCAGTAAAAGTGCAAACTATGGCTACACCTTC
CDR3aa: CASKSANYGYTF

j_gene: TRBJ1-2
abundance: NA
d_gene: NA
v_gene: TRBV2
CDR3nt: TGTGCCAGCAGTGTAGAACAGGTTTATGGCTACACCTTC
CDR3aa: CASSVEQVYGYTF

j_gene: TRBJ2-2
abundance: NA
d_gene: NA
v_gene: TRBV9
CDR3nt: TGTGCCAGCAGCGAGGGAGGGGGGAACACCGGGGAGCTGTTTTTT
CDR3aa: CASSEGGGNTGELFF

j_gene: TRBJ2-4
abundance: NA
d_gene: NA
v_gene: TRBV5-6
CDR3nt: TGTGCCAGCAGCTTGGTTAAATGGGAGGCCAAAAACATTCAGTACTTC
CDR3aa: CASSLVKWEAKNIQYF

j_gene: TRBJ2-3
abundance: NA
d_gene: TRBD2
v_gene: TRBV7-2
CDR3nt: TGTGCCAGCAGCTCCGTTTCGCCTGCGGGAGGGCCCGCAGATACGCAGTATTTT
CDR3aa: CASSSVSPAGGPADTQYF

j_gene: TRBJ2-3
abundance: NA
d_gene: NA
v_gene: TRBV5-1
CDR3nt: TGCGCCAGCAGCGCAGAAGTAAGCCGGGAGTATTTT
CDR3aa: CASSAEVSREYF

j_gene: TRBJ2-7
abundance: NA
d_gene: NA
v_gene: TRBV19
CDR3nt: TGTGCCAGTAGTATCGGCATAAGGGGCACCTACGAGCAGTACTTC
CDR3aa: CASSIGIRGTYEQYF

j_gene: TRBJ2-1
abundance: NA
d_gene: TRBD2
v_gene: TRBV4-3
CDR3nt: TGCGCCAGCAGCCAAGGGGTAGCGGGAGTTAATGCTGAGCAGTTCTTC
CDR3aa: CASSQGVAGVNAEQFF

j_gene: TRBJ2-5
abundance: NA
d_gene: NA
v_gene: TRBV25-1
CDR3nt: TGTGCCAGCAGTGGACTACAGGGGAGGGAGACCCAGTACTTC
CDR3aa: CASSGLQGRETQYF

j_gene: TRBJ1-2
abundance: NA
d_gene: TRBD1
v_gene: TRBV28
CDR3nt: TGTGCCAGCAGTACCGGTGAGACAGGGGGTGTAGGCTACACCTTC
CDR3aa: CASSTGETGGVGYTF

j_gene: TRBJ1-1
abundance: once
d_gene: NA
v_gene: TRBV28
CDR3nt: TGTGCCAGCAGTTACCGTAGGAACACTGAAGCTTTCTTT
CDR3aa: CASSYRRNTEAFF

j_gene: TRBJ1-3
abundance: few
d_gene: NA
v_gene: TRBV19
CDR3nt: TGTGCCAGTACTGACCCGGGGCGCTCTGGAAACACCATATATTTT
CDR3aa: CASTDPGRSGNTIYF